The source of this TCR beta chain is a study of cytomegalovirus exposure and HLA in healthy donors. At the level of the study: An early release of data contained approximately 80 million unique TCRs, which came from HLA-typed donors. General study results and limits: Sequences of the TCR beta chain were said to predict the HLA-A and HLA-B alleles of most subjects accurately.

V lost 5 bases, J lost 1 base, and 12 bases lay in between. Germline V gives CDR1 SNHLY, CDR2 FYNNEI. This CDR3 is 15 amino acids long. Notes on this clone: Its antigen is still unknown.

60 Vbeta and 13 Jbeta primers were used in PCR. The data were produced by immunoSEQ multiplex PCR, yet TCRdb's version contains in-frame clones alone and is incomplete. The sample has fewer than 250,000 clones, 60% to 85% seen once. The gene calls are TRBV2 and TRBJ1-5; D not resolved. The TCR originated in a middle-aged man in good health and CMV-seronegative. What was sequenced was PBMCs. Here the CDR3 reads CASSLTFGSNQPQHF. The CDR3 nucleotides are TGTGCCAGCAGTCTGACATTTGGCAGCAATCAGCCCCAGCATTTT.